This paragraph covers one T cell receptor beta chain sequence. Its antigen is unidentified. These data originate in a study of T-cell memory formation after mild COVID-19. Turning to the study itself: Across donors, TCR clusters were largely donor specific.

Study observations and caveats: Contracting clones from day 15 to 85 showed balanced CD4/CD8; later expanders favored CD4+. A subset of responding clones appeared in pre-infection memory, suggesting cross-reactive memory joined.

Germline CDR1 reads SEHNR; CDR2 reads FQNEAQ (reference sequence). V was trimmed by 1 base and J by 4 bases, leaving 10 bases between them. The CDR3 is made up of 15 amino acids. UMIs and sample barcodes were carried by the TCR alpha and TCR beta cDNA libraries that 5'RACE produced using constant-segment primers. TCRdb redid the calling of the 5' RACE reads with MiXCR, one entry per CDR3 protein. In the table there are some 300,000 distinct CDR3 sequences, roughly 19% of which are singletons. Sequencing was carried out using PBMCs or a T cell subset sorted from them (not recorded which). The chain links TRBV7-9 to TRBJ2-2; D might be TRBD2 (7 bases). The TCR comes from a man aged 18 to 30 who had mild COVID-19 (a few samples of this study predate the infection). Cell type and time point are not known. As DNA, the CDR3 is TGTGCCAGCAGCTTAGTGGCGGGGGCCACCGGGGAGCTGTTTTTT. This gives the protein CASSLVAGATGELFF.